The source of this TCR beta chain is a study of cytomegalovirus exposure and HLA in healthy donors (dated by TCRdb to 2016 to 2017). Describing the broader study: An earlier analysis of some 600 of the donors reported about 280 Gb of sequence data and 90 million to 120 million unique TCR beta sequences obtained from roughly 180 million T cells. Roughly 300 gigabases of sequencing data and 70 million to 95 million unique TCR sequences made up an early release that covered roughly 670 HLA-typed donors. Of the roughly 390 genotyped donors, over 65% fell in the genetic ancestry cluster associated with self-reported Caucasian donors. The aim of the study was to test whether cataloging public T cell receptors could identify signatures of past pathogen exposure. The study profiled the T cell repertoires of around 700 subjects by immunosequencing and related them to cytomegalovirus serostatus. A separate validation cohort of about 110 different subjects was used in addition to the 666-subject first cohort. To predict cytomegalovirus infection status, the study brought together high-throughput TCR immunosequencing, statistical association of individual TCRs with disease status, and machine learning. In a later analysis, previously published TCR beta repertoires from 550 to 700 donors were re-analyzed and high-resolution HLA genotyping was added so that TCR occurrence patterns could be studied. The later analysis used no new phenotypic data to find candidate immune exposures, relying instead on TCR beta sequences and their occurrence across donors. An earlier analysis of approximately 580 of the donors used high-throughput TCR beta sequencing to judge whether each TCR beta V gene segment behaved as functional or pseudogenic. Donor age, sex, ethnicity and CMV serostatus were compiled alongside the repertoire data. Genome-wide SNP genotypes for about three fifths of the roughly 670 donors were used in a later genetic analysis, which treated that subset as a discovery cohort. All discovery cohort repertoires had been generated using a single sequencing platform. HLA typing included class I and class II loci at four-digit resolution. Typing coverage varied by locus: about 620-630 donors for A, B, C, DRB1 and DQB1; some 520 for DQA1; over 600 for DPA1; fewer than 480 for DPB1. A handful of DR-DQ haplotypes were handled as single units for association and clustering because linkage in the cohort was strong. Among about 400 genotyped donors of the cohort, an average of roughly 230,000 unique TCR beta nucleotide sequences was sequenced per donor, of which 15% to 20% were non-productive. What the work shows at the level of the full study, not this receptor alone: In a later analysis, HLA-associated TCR beta chains showed more clonal expansion and lower generation probabilities than non-associated chains that were equally common. A later genetic analysis reported fewer N-insertions in productive TCRs among donors in an Asian-associated ancestry cluster than the roughly 640-donor mean. The cohort was sequenced for TCR beta chains only, and without alpha or paired-chain data the features that could be detected were limited. According to a later analysis, TCR association rates differed among HLA loci, with DRB1 alleles showing the most associated TCRs and HLA-C alleles showing the fewest. Because counts were too low, seventeen rarely observed V segments, including chromosome 9 orphons, were excluded from the earlier analysis of 587 of the donors. An association between a missense DCLRE1C variant and V-gene and J-gene trimming of TCR beta chains was found in a later genetic analysis and replicated in an independent cohort. A further reported finding was that TCR beta sequences accurately predicted the HLA-A and HLA-B alleles for most subjects in the first cohort. Because HLA typing was unavailable for some donors at each locus, only the typed subset was used in association tests. In an earlier analysis of about 600 of the donors, most TCR beta V segments appeared in productive rearrangements about 87% or about 30% of the time, broadly matching IMGT annotations. CMV serostatus was the only immune exposure information available for the cohort. According to a later analysis, most CMV-associated TCR beta chains appeared to be HLA-restricted, and the HLA associations seemed to be driven largely by CMV exposure. Roughly uniform sequencing depth across donors was assumed in presence/absence analyses, although this assumption may not hold. Assigning TCR associations to individual alleles was difficult when HLA alleles, especially DR and DQ, strongly co-occurred. Most TCR sequences were seen in very few donors, while some public TCRs were found in many individuals. It was suggested by the authors that the approach could potentially be generalized to other disease states and immunological phenotypes. Correlated functional status among segregating V segments might be attributable to linkage disequilibrium, but an unknown experimental factor could not be ruled out. In vitro tests confirmed that a few of the cytomegalovirus-associated TCR beta chains recognize cytomegalovirus antigens. A later analysis reported that several top co-occurrence clusters appeared linked to parvovirus B19, influenza, CMV and Epstein-Barr virus. In a later analysis, 16,951 TCR beta sequences were associated with specific HLA alleles at a false discovery rate of 0.05. A group of highly shared sequence variants was considered likely to be a technical artifact of the sequencing pipeline. The study gave a list of over 150 TCR beta chains associated with cytomegalovirus. Because the 87-base-pair reads could not distinguish some IMGT-functional V segments, including TRBV6-2 and TRBV6-3, those segments were excluded. The classifier was reported to diagnose cytomegalovirus status with high specificity and sensitivity in both the original and validation cohorts.

Libraries were prepared through the immunoSEQ multiplex PCR assay. For the multiplex PCR, a mixture combining 60 forward primers for TCR Vbeta segments and 13 reverse primers for TCR Jbeta segments was used. The CDR3 region of rearranged TCR beta genes was amplified from genomic DNA by a multiplex PCR assay. Amplified TCR beta libraries were sequenced as 87-base-pair reads on the Illumina HiSeq System. The original methods were these. A later analysis counted some 74 million unique TCR beta chains across the roughly 700 repertoires, and around 9.9 million of these chains were shared by at least two donors. Raw reads were error-corrected and collapsed into unique sequences by a nearest-neighbor algorithm in which closely related sequences were merged to remove PCR and sequencing errors. Alignment of CDR3 sequences to IMGT reference sequences was used to assign V, D and J gene segments. For a sequence to be retained, at least a six-nucleotide match to both a V gene segment and a J gene segment was required. Rearrangements were called productive when the CDR3 lacked stop codons and stayed in frame with V and J; all others were non-productive. CDR3 was defined according to IMGT convention as the region running from the second conserved V-encoded cysteine to the conserved J-encoded phenylalanine. The earlier analysis of about 500 of the donors excluded sequences that lacked an unambiguous match to a single V gene segment. In an earlier analysis of approximately 500 of the donors, a V segment was called functional when productive rearrangements were above 56.7%, and segregating when the standard deviation between donors exceeded 5%. To diagnose cytomegalovirus status from the catalog of TCR beta chain sequences, a statistical classification framework was built. A later analysis assigned V and J genes by comparing TCR nucleotide sequences with IMGT/GENE-DB human TR gene sequences. The TCRdist pipeline was used in a later analysis to assign CDR3 sequences and most-parsimonious VDJ recombination scenarios. A later analysis defined each TCR beta chain by its CDR3 amino acid sequence plus V-gene family, and excluded reads lacking a unique V-gene family. In a later analysis, approximately 640 highly shared, low-generation-probability nucleotide sequences were removed to address suspected cross-contamination and a sequencing artifact. In a later analysis, a clonal expansion index was calculated for each public chain from normalized within-repertoire ranks of inferred template counts. In a later analysis, generation probabilities were computed using a VDJ recombination model fitted to out-of-frame rearrangements, and the results were checked against IGoR. A later analysis scored TCR-TCR, TCR-HLA and TCR-CMV co-occurrence with hypergeometric tests, applying a repertoire-size bias correction to TCR pairs. A later analysis estimated false discovery rates by permuting HLA or CMV assignments 20 times. In a later analysis, co-occurring TCRs were grouped with DBSCAN, and TCRdist sequence similarity was added when clustering was performed within HLA-allele-positive subsets. For co-occurrence clustering, repertoires with fewer than 30,000 or more than 120,000 public chains were excluded, along with roughly 5 repertoires with anomalous nucleotide sharing. Sourced from immuneACCESS, this table was stored by TCRdb with only in-frame sequences that have V and J called. A share of the clones is absent; for the studies checked, an unresolved V gene accounts for under half, and the remainder has no known explanation. V, J and clone size were drawn from that table, and D and trimming were deduced from the DNA. This sample has about 98,000 clones in its table, and approximately 87% of those were observed once. The biggest ten clones account for 2.5% to 3% of the sample.

In total, roughly 710 healthy bone marrow donors made up the cohort. Cohort members were all nominally healthy when sampled, although unrecorded immune exposures were likely present. The donor tested CMV seronegative and was one of the 352 seronegative cohort members. Every donor gave a peripheral blood sample, and the peripheral blood mononuclear cells from that sample were used for TCR beta sequencing. Genomic DNA was extracted from the blood cell samples with the Qiagen DNeasy Blood Extraction Kit. As concerns this clone: Its antigen is unknown. Per-base qualities were not stored, and no clone one base away is much larger.

The CDR3 sequence holds 14 residues, the cysteine and phenylalanine included. Only the CDR3 part of the read is kept: 42 bases, read in frame from the first base. Cut back by 5 bases and 8 bases, the V and J ends lie 13 bases apart. CDR1 is given as SGHAT and CDR2 as FQNNGV, both from the germline V gene. The receptor chain draws on TRBV11-2 and TRBJ1-6, with TRBD1 perhaps the D gene, on 6 matching bases. Sequences were obtained from PBMCs. This clonotype originated in a man aged 40-49 years in good health and CMV-seronegative. The CDR3 sequence is CASSPGQIYSPLHF. Here is the DNA: TGTGCCAGCAGCCCAGGACAGATTTATTCACCCCTCCACTTT.